This T cell receptor beta chain was sequenced during a study of spatial heterogeneity in lung cancer. Time point meaning: sample taken at primary tumor resection. Frozen PBMC, nontumor lung or tumor provided whole RNA, which was sequenced unsorted. TCRdb reanalysed the 5' RACE reads using MiXCR and keeps one entry per CDR3 protein. The table lists 90,000 to 95,000 distinct CDR3 sequences, approximately 12% of them singletons, with roughly 41% in the top ten. The sequence came from a male donor with early-stage non-small cell lung cancer. Sequencing was performed on PBMCs, taken at surgery.

In DNA, the CDR3 is TGCAGTGCTAGGCTTGGACGGGGAGGCTACACCTTC. Translating it yields CSARLGRGGYTF. The V and J genes are TRBV20-1 and TRBJ1-2; no clear D gene. The CDR3 length is 12 residues. Per the germline V gene, CDR1 is DFQATT and CDR2 is SNEGSKA (reference sequence). Trimming removed 3 bases from V and 8 bases from J, with 13 bases in between.